This T cell receptor (beta chain) was documented in a study of blood T cell repertoires in COVID-19 (dated by TCRdb to 2018 to 2021). Background for the entire study: The collaborator samples originated in the United States, Italy and Spain and spanned the acute and convalescent phases of COVID-19. The material from the prospective study consisted of cDNA or gDNA derived from T cells, B-cell-depleted T cells, or PBMCs. Deeply sampled blood TCRbeta repertoires from subjects exposed to, actively infected with, or recovered from COVID-19 were included in the dataset. A freely available public database, intended as a resource for researchers studying the immune response to SARS-CoV-2, is where the repertoires were released. The samples were drawn from the first 160 participants of the ongoing ImmuneRACE study and from 1,200 or so subjects provided by 6 global collaborators. The sample metadata nearly always contained a de-identified subject ID, COVID-19 status, age in years and sex. Where available, HLA class I and class II types were obtained from metadata supplied by the sample provider rather than from assay-based typing. The investigation overall reported the following: The quantity of clinical and demographic metadata differed by source and by participant and was supplied without curation.

TCRbeta CDR3 regions were amplified from genomic DNA by means of the immunoSEQ Assay, a bias-controlled multiplex PCR. Under the source paper's analysis protocol: Nucleated cell counts per sample were estimated from amplification of reference gene primers within the assay. To quantify the absolute abundance of each unique TCRbeta CDR3 rearrangement, sequence reads were collapsed and filtered. For each sample, productive Simpson clonality was calculated as the square root of Simpson's diversity index across productive rearrangements. TCRdb retrieved this table from immuneACCESS and kept in-frame rearrangements only. Not all clones are present; in checked studies, unresolved V genes account for under half, and no reason is known for the remainder. V and J calls and clone size come straight from that table; D and trimming were deduced from the DNA. The sample has about 92,000 clones on record, about three quarters of them singletons. The ten largest clonotypes hold roughly 8.4% of the sample.

The CDR3 has 16 amino acids, counting the end cysteine and phenylalanine. Of the read, only the CDR3 DNA is kept; its 48 bases are in frame from base 1. The germline V gene (reference sequence) gives CDR1 as SGHKS and CDR2 as YYEKEE. Unmatched junction bases come to 7, with V trimmed by 4 bases and J by 1 base. Another Seattle source contributed samples from volunteer blood donors who had recovered from COVID-19. Each collaborating institution followed its own protocols to collect whole blood in K2EDTA tubes. Collaborator samples were shipped for TCRbeta analysis as frozen whole blood, isolated PBMCs, or DNA extracted from either sample type. In the case of this clone: Its antigen is still unknown. One base away there is no much larger clone; base qualities are not given.

Sequencing was carried out using peripheral blood. This receptor was taken from a man aged 50 to 60 who had recovered from COVID-19. Rearrangement joined TRBV5-5 to TRBJ2-7; TRBD1 lines up with 11 middle nucleotides. The nucleotides are TGTGCCAGCAGCGTCACCGGGACAGGGGGTTCCTACGAGCAGTACTTC. This codes for CASSVTGTGGSYEQYF.